This T cell receptor beta chain was documented in a study of blood T cells in healthy people across ages. Findings and limits, study-wide: Older age coincided with a roughly linear decline in TCR beta diversity per million T cells.

A J-beta primer mix and a sample-barcoded 5' primer were used in a second PCR of about 7 to 12 cycles. Unique molecular identifiers of 12 random nucleotides labeled each cDNA. TCRdb processed the 5' RACE reads anew with MiXCR; each CDR3 protein has one entry. The table has about 930,000 distinct CDR3 sequences, roughly 29% seen once; the top ten hold about 9.4%. Trimming cost V 3 bases and J 5 bases, with 10 bases left between them. Germline CDR1 and CDR2: SGHTA and FQGNSA. The CDR3 consists of 14 residues. This clonotype has just a few counts. As yet, its antigen is unknown. These same data were also listed under a study on T cells of mothers and their children.

The sample was blood. V usage is TRBV7-2 and J usage is TRBJ1-4; D is uncertain. This clonotype originated in a woman aged 40 to 50 in good health. The CDR3 sequence: CASSLAGRNEKLFF. The CDR3 DNA sequence: TGTGCCAGCAGCTTGGCAGGAAGAAATGAAAAACTGTTTTTT. The full variable domain, with the rest looked up from reference TRBV7-2 and TRBJ1-4, is GAGVSQSPSNKVTEKGKDVELRCDPISGHTALYWYRQSLGQGLEFLIYFQGNSAPDKSGLPSDRFSAERTGGSVSTLTIQRTQQEDSAVYLCASSLAGRNEKLFFGSGTQLSVL.